This T cell receptor (beta chain) was identified in a study of blood T cell repertoires in COVID-19. For the study at large: In each case, the material was cDNA or gDNA derived from T cells, B-cell-depleted T cells, or PBMCs.

The sample holds many counts of this clone. Original methodology: Nucleated cell counts were estimated from reference gene primer amplification. Sequencing used immunoSEQ multiplex PCR; TCRdb keeps in-frame clones, though not all of them. The D gene and trimming were derived from the DNA, and the V and J assignments and clone size from that table. The sample has about 250,000 clones, around 82% seen once; the top ten hold 5% to 6%. Germline assignment: CDR1 MNHEY and CDR2 SVGEGT. V gave up 5 bases and J gave up 6 bases; unmatched junction bases: 10. The CDR3 length is 15 residues. This TCR was recovered from a man older than 75 with acute or convalescent COVID-19. The gene calls are TRBV6-2 or TRBV6-3 and TRBJ2-7, with 10 bases aligning to TRBD2. Sequences were obtained from peripheral blood. The CDR3, as DNA: TGTGCCAGCAGTGATAGCGGGAGGACGGGTCGCGAGCAGTACTTC. Protein sequence: CASSDSGRTGREQYF.